Shown below are 18 T cell receptor beta chains from a single sample sequenced in a study of cytomegalovirus exposure and HLA in healthy donors. PCR involved 60 Vbeta and 13 Jbeta primers. Libraries were prepared by immunoSEQ multiplex PCR; TCRdb keeps only in-frame clonotypes and omits some of them. The sample includes fewer than 250,000 clones, roughly 75% of them seen just once. The sequenced material came from PBMCs. These receptors came from a man aged 25-40 years in good health and CMV-seropositive.

This clone was counted between two and nine times. V gene TRBV2 combines with J gene TRBJ1-5; D is perhaps TRBD1 (6 bases). CDR1 and CDR2 (germline): SNHLY, FYNNEI. Between the trimmed V and J ends, which lost 6 bases and 3 bases, there was a span of 9 bases. The CDR3 loop spans 13 amino acids. CDR3 in DNA: TGTGCCAGCAGACAGGGATCCAATCAGCCCCAGCATTTT. Encoded protein: CASRQGSNQPQHF.

The chain couples TRBV13 to TRBJ1-1, with D possibly matching TRBD1 (6 bases). The CDR3 covers 16 residues. CDR1 PRHDT and CDR2 FYEKMQ come from the germline V gene (reference sequence). V lost 3 bases, J lost 4 bases, and 18 bases lay in between. The chain's CDR3 is CASSLEPTGSGTEAFF. The CDR3 nucleotides read TGTGCCAGCAGCTTGGAGCCTACAGGGTCCGGCACTGAAGCTTTCTTT.

Only a few counts were recorded for this clone. This chain connects TRBV7-2 to TRBJ1-1, with 7 nucleotides matching TRBD1. From germline, CDR1 is SGHTA and CDR2 FQGNSA. The J segment lost 2 bases and the V segment lost 2 bases, leaving 2 bases of the junction unmatched. The CDR3 length is 14 residues. CDR3 loop: CASSLNRGNTEAFF. CDR3 DNA: TGTGCCAGCAGCTTAAACAGGGGAAACACTGAAGCTTTCTTT.

This chain links TRBV11-2 with TRBJ2-3; no firm D call. The CDR3 is 16 residues long. V shed 7 bases and J shed 0 bases, with 17 bases lying between them. Germline V CDR1 and CDR2: SGHAT, FQNNGV. CDR3 in DNA: TGTGCCAGCACCAAAAATTCAAGCGACAGCACAGATACGCAGTATTTT. Protein product: CASTKNSSDSTDTQYF.

This clone showed up just once. The chain joins TRBV30 to TRBJ2-7; D is uncertain. Germline CDR1 reads GTSNPN; CDR2 reads SVGIG (reference sequence). The CDR3 extends over 15 amino acids. Trimming shortened V by 3 bases and J by 1 base, and 16 bases separated the two germline ends. CDR3 amino acids: CAWSRVQIASYEQYF. CDR3 coding DNA: TGTGCCTGGAGCCGGGTCCAAATAGCATCCTACGAGCAGTACTTC.

V gene TRBV27 combines with J gene TRBJ2-7; possible D gene TRBD2, 7 bases. This CDR3 contains 17 residues. The germline CDR1 and CDR2 sequences are MNHEY and SMNVEV (reference sequence). Trimming removed 4 bases from V and 4 bases from J, with 23 bases in between. For the CDR3, the DNA is TGTGCCAGCAGTTCGACCTCCGAAGCGGGACACATTTACGAGCAGTACTTC. Translation gives CASSSTSEAGHIYEQYF.

This chain connects TRBV5-1 to TRBJ2-2, with D unresolved. Trimming removed 0 bases at V and 5 bases at J, with 8 bases between. Germline CDR1 and CDR2: SGHRS and YFSETQ. This CDR3 has 14 amino acids. CDR3 amino acids: CASSLAAETGELFF. The CDR3 DNA sequence: TGCGCCAGCAGCTTGGCCGCGGAAACCGGGGAGCTGTTTTTT.

J is TRBJ2-7 and V is TRBV9; weak D call: TRBD2 (7 bases). CDR3 length: 14 residues. The V end lost 4 bases, the J end lost 4 bases, and 15 bases lay between the germline ends. Germline values: CDR1 SGDLS, CDR2 YYNGEE. The CDR3 loop is CASSPGGGGYEQYF. For the CDR3, the DNA is TGTGCCAGCAGCCCCGGGGGAGGGGGGTACGAGCAGTACTTC.

The V call is TRBV7-2, the J call TRBJ2-2; D possibly corresponds to TRBD2 (7 bases). V was cut by 8 bases and J by 4 bases, with 17 bases left in between. From germline, CDR1 is SGHTA and CDR2 FQGNSA. This CDR3 comprises 15 residues. CDR3 sequence (DNA): TGTGCCAGCCACCCCGGGGGCGGGAGCACCGGGGAGCTGTTTTTT. The encoded protein is CASHPGGGSTGELFF.

The CDR3 DNA reads TGTGCCAGCAGCCGTGCAACCGGACAGGCCGGCCTCTATGGCTACACCTTC. This codes for CASSRATGQAGLYGYTF. The genes are TRBV7-2 and TRBJ1-2, with TRBD1 matching over 7 bases. V trimming: 5 bases; J trimming: 4 bases; junction bases outside the gene matches: 16. The CDR3 covers 17 residues. CDR1 and CDR2 from the germline V gene are SGHTA and FQGNSA.

The chain couples TRBV28 to TRBJ2-7, with D perhaps TRBD1 (5 bases). This CDR3 contains 13 residues. Looked up from germline, CDR1 is MDHEN and CDR2 is SYDVKM. Trimming took 6 bases from V and 2 from J, leaving 11 bases between them. The CDR3 nucleotides are TGTGCCAGCAGGGCAGGGTCTACCTACGAGCAGTACTTC. Its translation: CASRAGSTYEQYF.

This rearrangement joins TRBV6-6 to TRBJ1-5, with TRBD1 identical over 7 bases. Per the germline V gene, CDR1 is MNHNY and CDR2 is SVGAGI (reference sequence). The J segment lost 11 bases and the V segment lost 2 bases, leaving 12 bases of the junction unmatched. The CDR3 contains 15 residues. The CDR3 nucleotides read TGTGCCAGCAGTTACAGGGGCGACAGGGCCTCGTCCCAGCATTTT. Protein product: CASSYRGDRASSQHF.

V is TRBV7-9 and J is TRBJ2-7; tentative D call: TRBD2 (8 bases). The V and J ends lost 2 bases and 6 bases respectively, with 17 bases between them. This CDR3 is built from 15 residues. Germline-derived CDR1 and CDR2 are SEHNR and FQNEAQ (reference sequence). The CDR3 sequence: CASSLIAGQNIEQYF. The CDR3, as DNA: TGTGCCAGCAGCTTAATAGCGGGACAGAATATCGAGCAGTACTTC.

The rearrangement uses TRBV15 and TRBJ1-1, with D unresolved. This CDR3 region has 13 residues. The germline V gene has CDR1 LNHNV and CDR2 YYDKDF (reference sequence). Trimming took off 6 bases at V and 3 bases at J, with 11 bases between the two ends. The CDR3 DNA reads as TGTGCCACCAGGAGTATGATAGACACTGAAGCTTTCTTT. This gives the protein CATRSMIDTEAFF.

This chain connects TRBV27 to TRBJ1-2, with D hard to call. V gave up 6 bases and J gave up 7 bases, with 15 bases separating them. CDR1 is MNHEY and CDR2 is SMNVEV in the germline V gene (reference sequence). This CDR3 has 13 residues. The CDR3 DNA follows: TGTGCCAGCAGCCTGACCGGGGTTTCTGGCTACACCTTC. This gives the protein CASSLTGVSGYTF.

The V gene is TRBV6-6, the J gene TRBJ1-5; no clear D gene. The CDR3 consists of 15 residues. The germline CDR1 and CDR2 sequences are MNHNY and SVGAGI (reference sequence). V lost 0 bases to trimming and J lost 0 bases, with 6 bases between them. In DNA, the CDR3 is TGTGCCAGCAGTTACTCGGCACGTAGCAATCAGCCCCAGCATTTT. Translating gives CASSYSARSNQPQHF.

Only one count was recorded for this clone. This rearrangement joins TRBV13 to TRBJ1-2, with a tentative D call TRBD1 (6 bases). This CDR3 spans 16 amino acids. V lost 8 bases and J lost 2, with 21 bases in between. Germline loops: CDR1 PRHDT, CDR2 FYEKMQ (reference sequence). The CDR3: CASETGTWALNYGYTF. The CDR3 DNA sequence: TGTGCCAGCGAAACAGGGACATGGGCATTAAACTATGGCTACACCTTC.

The chain has TRBV7-2 and TRBJ1-6; D is undetermined. The germline V gene encodes CDR1 SGHTA and CDR2 FQGNSA. Deletions cut 2 bases from V and 5 bases from J, with 10 bases between. The CDR3 covers 15 residues. In nucleotides, the CDR3 is TGTGCCAGCAGCTTACTGGCCCACGATAATTCACCCCTCCACTTT. Its translation: CASSLLAHDNSPLHF.